Following are 20 T cell receptor beta chains from one sample sequenced in a study of blood T cell repertoires in COVID-19. The repertoire was sequenced with immunoSEQ multiplex PCR; TCRdb's copy has only in-frame clones and lacks some. Of about 95,000 clones listed, around 90% are singletons. Sequencing was done on a sample of peripheral blood. These receptors all stem from a man between 60 and 70 years old with COVID-19, enrolled during active disease.

A remark on this clone: A read error may produce the germline difference seen at one junction end. This chain uses TRBV14 with TRBJ2-5; 9 positions agree with TRBD2. The CDR3 totals 13 residues. Germline CDR1 SGHDN, CDR2 FVKESK. The CDR3 here is CASSQEGGLASHF. The CDR3 bases are TGTGCCAGCAGCCAAGAGGGAGGACTAGCGTCCCACTTC.

The chain couples TRBV3-1 (or the pseudogene TRBV3-2) to TRBJ1-5, with a weak D call TRBD1 (5 bases). V was clipped by 0 bases and J by 9 bases, with 9 bases between them. This CDR3 comprises 13 residues. CDR1 and CDR2 (germline): LGHDT, YNNKEL (reference sequence). CDR3 bases: TGTGCCAGCAGCCAAGACAGGGCCAGGCCCCAGCATTTT. It encodes CASSQDRARPQHF.

This chain uses TRBV3-1 (or the pseudogene TRBV3-2) with TRBJ1-1; 7 nucleotides agree with TRBD1. CDR3 length: 14 amino acids. J was trimmed by 4 bases and V by 1 base; bases with no gene match: 3. CDR1 and CDR2 from the germline V gene are LGHDT and YNNKEL (reference sequence). The CDR3 nucleotides read TGTGCCAGCAGCCAAGGGCAGGGGGGCACTGAAGCTTTCTTT. Translating gives CASSQGQGGTEAFF.

V usage is TRBV30 and J usage is TRBJ2-1, with D perhaps TRBD1 (5 bases). The CDR3 runs to 12 residues. Per the germline V gene, CDR1 is GTSNPN and CDR2 is SVGIG (reference sequence). Between the trimmed V and J ends, which lost 5 bases and 1 base, there was a span of 6 bases. CDR3 sequence (DNA): TGTGCCTGGGGGGCATCCTACAATGAGCAGTTCTTC. Translated, it gives CAWGASYNEQFF.

This chain links TRBV3-1 (or the pseudogene TRBV3-2) with TRBJ2-1; TRBD2 agrees at 7 bases. The CDR3 has 13 residues. The V gene end was trimmed by 6 bases and the J gene end by 8 bases; junction bases not matched to a gene: 7. Germline V CDR1 and CDR2: LGHDT, YNNKEL (reference sequence). The CDR3, as DNA: TGTGCCAGCAGTAAAGGACTAGACGATGAGCAGTTCTTC. Translation gives CASSKGLDDEQFF.

The rearrangement links TRBV7-6 to TRBJ1-5; D is unclear. V dropped 1 base and J dropped 0 bases, with 13 bases sitting between them. Germline V CDR1 and CDR2: SGHVS, FNYEAQ. The length of the CDR3 is 17 residues. The CDR3 loop reads CASSLGAGSYSNQPQHF. As DNA, the CDR3 is TGTGCCAGCAGCTTAGGTGCAGGCTCCTATAGCAATCAGCCCCAGCATTTT.

The chain has TRBV27 and TRBJ1-2, with unresolved D. Trimming pared 2 bases from V and 4 bases from J, leaving 8 bases between. The V gene's germline CDR1 is MNHEY and CDR2 SMNVEV (reference sequence). There are 13 residues in the CDR3. The CDR3 DNA follows: TGTGCCAGCAGTTTAACACCTCTCTATGGCTACACCTTC. Protein sequence: CASSLTPLYGYTF.

V and J are TRBV28 and TRBJ1-2; TRBD1 agrees at 9 bases. This CDR3 has 14 residues. The germline V gene has CDR1 MDHEN and CDR2 SYDVKM. After removal of 6 bases from V and 8 bases from J, the junction contained 10 bases not matched to a gene. In DNA form, the CDR3 reads TGTGCCAGCAGATACACAGGGGGCGACCGGGGCTACACCTTC. Amino acid sequence: CASRYTGGDRGYTF.

This chain connects TRBV5-5 to TRBJ2-5; D is perhaps TRBD1 (6 bases). Trimming took off 4 bases at V and 6 bases at J, with 13 bases between the two ends. Germline-derived CDR1 and CDR2 are SGHKS and YYEKEE (reference sequence). This CDR3 is 13 amino acids long. Here the CDR3 DNA reads TGTGCCAGCAGCCCCATTAGGGGGAAGACCCAGTACTTC. This codes for CASSPIRGKTQYF.

The genes are TRBV9 and TRBJ2-7; 10 bases map to TRBD2. Germline V gene lookup returns CDR1 SGDLS and CDR2 YYNGEE. The CDR3 sequence is 17 residues long. V lost 0 bases, J lost 2 bases, and 8 bases stayed unmatched. The CDR3 DNA reads as TGTGCCAGCAGCGTAGGGGATCGTCTAGCGGGGGCCTACGAGCAGTACTTC. Its translation: CASSVGDRLAGAYEQYF.

This chain connects TRBV5-1 to TRBJ2-1, with D maybe TRBD2 (6 bases). V was trimmed by 2 bases and J by 3 bases, leaving 18 bases between them. The CDR3 consists of 17 residues. Germline V gene lookup returns CDR1 SGHRS and CDR2 YFSETQ. The CDR3, as DNA: TGCGCCAGCAGCTTTGAAGGAGGGGATAGCGGCTACAATGAGCAGTTCTTC. Its protein is CASSFEGGDSGYNEQFF.

The V gene is TRBV4-2, the J gene TRBJ2-2; D possibly corresponds to TRBD1 (5 bases). CDR3 length equals 18 residues. Germline CDR1 reads LGHNA; CDR2 reads YNFKEQ. Trimming took 0 bases from V and 3 from J, leaving 17 bases between them. This chain's CDR3 is CASSQDGLVGPDTGELFF. The CDR3 nucleotides are TGTGCCAGCAGCCAAGATGGGCTGGTGGGGCCGGACACCGGGGAGCTGTTTTTT.

The rearrangement joins TRBV6-1 to TRBJ2-5; 14 nucleotides match TRBD2. V was pared by 1 base and J by 3 bases, with 10 bases of the junction left unmatched. The CDR3 has 19 amino acids. Germline V lookup: CDR1 MNHNS, CDR2 SASEGT. The CDR3 region is CASSEGVRTSGRTEETQYF. CDR3 bases: TGTGCCAGCAGTGAAGGAGTTAGGACTAGCGGGAGGACGGAAGAGACCCAGTACTTC.

The DNA of the CDR3 is TGCGCCAGCAGCTTGGCAGCAGGGGCGGGGGAAACTCATCACTACACCTTC. Translated: CASSLAAGAGETHHYTF. The chain carries TRBV5-1 and TRBJ1-2; a possible D gene is TRBD1 (6 bases). There are 17 residues in the CDR3. Deletions cut 0 bases from V and 10 bases from J, with 25 bases between. The germline gives CDR1 SGHRS, CDR2 YFSETQ.

The CDR3 loop reads CSVDRDKGNEQFF. In DNA, the CDR3 is TGCAGCGTAGACAGGGATAAGGGCAATGAGCAGTTCTTC. This chain uses TRBV29-1 with TRBJ2-1; 7 bases map to TRBD1. The CDR3 consists of 13 residues. The trim removed 6 bases at V and 6 bases at J, leaving 8 bases unmatched. From germline, CDR1 is SQVTM and CDR2 ANQGSEA.

The chain employs TRBV19 and TRBJ2-5, with D possibly being TRBD2 (5 bases). CDR1 and CDR2 from the germline V gene are LNHDA and SQIVND (reference sequence). The CDR3 has 12 residues. The germline V and J ends were trimmed by 5 bases and 4 bases, with 8 bases remaining between them. CDR3 residues: CASSVAGETQYF. In nucleotides, the CDR3 is TGTGCCAGTAGTGTGGCGGGAGAGACCCAGTACTTC.

The rearrangement joins TRBV5-1 to TRBJ2-3; D gene ambiguous. Trimming removed 0 bases at V and 5 bases at J, with 7 bases between. CDR3 length: 13 amino acids. Per the germline V gene, CDR1 is SGHRS and CDR2 is YFSETQ. CDR3 residues: CASSLVGEDTQYF. The CDR3 nucleotides are TGCGCCAGCAGCTTGGTGGGCGAAGATACGCAGTATTTT.

The V call is TRBV18, the J call TRBJ1-5, with 7 bases aligning to TRBD1. Germline CDR1 KGHSH, CDR2 LQKENI. The trim removed 2 bases at V and 2 bases at J, leaving 3 bases unmatched. This CDR3 has 15 amino acids. The DNA for the CDR3 is TGTGCCAGCTCACCATCCCAGGGGGGCAATCAGCCCCAGCATTTT. Translation: CASSPSQGGNQPQHF.

V is TRBV4-1 and J is TRBJ1-2; TRBD1 matches at 9 bases. J lost 6 bases, V lost 4 bases, and 9 bases had no gene match. This CDR3 has 15 residues. Germline V gene data show CDR1 as MGHRA and CDR2 as YSYEKL. CDR3 sequence: CASSRLGQGKDGYTF. The DNA of the CDR3 is TGCGCCAGCAGCCGATTAGGACAGGGGAAGGATGGCTACACCTTC.

The rearrangement uses TRBV5-5 and TRBJ2-1; TRBD2 matches 13 bases. With V trimmed by 1 base and J by 7 bases, 2 bases remained unmatched. The CDR3 has 15 amino acids. The germline CDR1 and CDR2 sequences are SGHKS and YYEKEE (reference sequence). CDR3 nucleotides: TGTGCCAGCAGCTTGTTACTAGCGGGAGGGAATGAGCAGTTCTTC. Its translation is CASSLLLAGGNEQFF.